This entry lists 18 T cell receptor beta chains sequenced from one sample in a study of regulatory T cells in long-lasting Graves disease listed by TCRdb under 2021. What the time point label conveys for this sample: persistent/refractory GD, antithyroid drugs over 5 years with positive TRAb. For both TCR sequencing and RNA sequencing, RNA was extracted from PBMCs using TRIzol. The method behind the library was multiplex PCR. Sequencing was carried out with an Illumina HiSeq 4000. TCR beta libraries were built with iRepertoire HTBI primers and Arm-PCR amplification of CDR3 regions. In-frame beta chains were kept once TCRdb had trimmed the public reads at Q25 with fastp and called clones with MiXCR. For every CDR3 protein sequence, its rows merge into one entry that carries the most common genes and DNA. The sample table contains about 660,000 distinct CDR3 sequences; only one count was recorded for about 30% of them. The ten most abundant clones make up 40% to 50% of the sample.

The specimen was peripheral blood mononuclear cells (PBMCs), collected when the disease was refractory, from a patient treated with antithyroid drugs. These receptors all come from a female donor with Graves disease.

The chain couples TRBV20-1 to TRBJ2-7; the D is unclear. Trimming removed 3 bases at V and 2 bases at J, with 8 bases between. Germline CDR1 DFQATT, CDR2 SNEGSKA (reference sequence). CDR3 length equals 12 residues. The DNA of the CDR3 is TGCAGTGCTAGGGCCCGTACCTACGAGCAGTACTTC. Its translation: CSARARTYEQYF.

The chain links TRBV7-8 to TRBJ1-5, with TRBD1 identical over 11 bases. The CDR3 contains 18 residues. V lost 5 bases and J lost 2; bases outside the gene matches: 11. Germline CDR1 is SGHVS and CDR2 is FQNEAQ. The DNA for the CDR3 is TGTGCCAGCAGCCCGCGGACAGGGGGCGGATTGGGCAATCAGCCCCAGCATTTT. It translates to CASSPRTGGGLGNQPQHF.

This clonotype occurred a few times. This rearrangement joins TRBV30 to TRBJ1-1, with D unresolved. Germline lookup yields CDR1 GTSNPN and CDR2 SVGIG (reference sequence). The CDR3 extends over 12 amino acids. The germline V and J ends were trimmed by 5 bases and 3 bases, with 10 bases remaining between them. The CDR3 sequence is CAWGIGDTEAFF. The CDR3 DNA sequence: TGTGCCTGGGGGATCGGAGACACTGAAGCTTTCTTT.

This clonotype was detected once. An end of the junction differs from the germline gene, which may be a read error. The genes are TRBV15 and TRBJ1-2, with D hard to call. CDR1 LNHNV and CDR2 YYDKDF come from the germline V gene (reference sequence). The CDR3 is 13 amino acids. The CDR3 protein is CATSKADNYGCTF. The CDR3 DNA reads TGTGCCACCAGTAAAGCTGACAACTATGGCTGCACCTTC.

In this sample, this clonotype turned up a few times. The chain joins TRBV3-1 to TRBJ2-5; no reliable D call. Trimming cost V 0 bases and J 7 bases, with 9 bases left between them. Germline assignment: CDR1 LGHDT and CDR2 YNNKEL (reference sequence). The CDR3 length is 13 residues. The DNA of the CDR3 is TGTGCCAGCAGCCAAGACCCGACGGGGACCCAGTACTTC. It encodes CASSQDPTGTQYF.

The chain uses TRBV29-1 and TRBJ1-1; D gene ambiguous. The ends were cut back, 5 bases at V and 1 base at J, with 5 bases in the middle. CDR3 length: 11 residues. Germline assignment: CDR1 SQVTM and CDR2 ANQGSEA. DNA for the CDR3: TGCAGCGTTCACAGGAACACTGAAGCTTTCTTT. Protein sequence: CSVHRNTEAFF.

The CDR3 region is CATRDRGYTEAFF. The DNA of the CDR3 is TGTGCCACCCGAGACAGGGGATACACTGAAGCTTTCTTT. V is TRBV24-1 and J is TRBJ1-1; 8 nucleotides agree with TRBD1. This CDR3 region has 13 residues. Per the germline V gene, CDR1 is KGHDR and CDR2 is SFDVKD. J gave up 3 bases and V 9 bases, and 5 bases lay outside the gene matches.

The chain couples TRBV7-3 to TRBJ1-1; possible D gene TRBD1, 5 bases. The V gene's germline CDR1 is SGHTA and CDR2 FQGTGA. This CDR3 comprises 14 residues. The ends were cut back, 0 bases at V and 3 bases at J, with 8 bases in the middle. The CDR3, as DNA: TGTGCCAGCAGCTTAACGTGGGGGGACACTGAAGCTTTCTTT. It codes for CASSLTWGDTEAFF.

As for this clonotype: A much larger clone differs from this one at a single base, so this may be a read error. The rearrangement joins TRBV24-1 to TRBJ1-5, with 7 bases lining up with TRBD1. The CDR3 is 13 residues long. The germline V gene has CDR1 KGHDR and CDR2 SFDVKD. V gave up 3 bases and J gave up 6 bases; unmatched junction bases: 1. CDR3 loop: CATSDTGVQPQHF. In nucleotides, the CDR3 is TGTGCCACCAGTGATACAGGGGTTCAGCCCCAGCATTTT.

The table lists this clonotype with a few counts. J is TRBJ1-6 and V is TRBV12-3 or TRBV12-4, with D perhaps matching TRBD1 (5 bases). This CDR3 has 17 residues. The V end lost 3 bases, the J end lost 1 base, and 13 bases lay between the germline ends. The CDR3 sequence: CASSFHLGGSYNSPLHF. In DNA form, the CDR3 reads TGTGCCAGCAGTTTCCACCTGGGGGGGTCCTATAATTCACCCCTCCACTTT.

Worth noting for this clonotype: A read error may explain this, as a much larger clone is one base away. The V call is TRBV6-1, the J call TRBJ1-4, with a tentative D call TRBD1 (5 bases). The CDR3 runs to 13 residues. Germline CDR1 MNHNS, CDR2 SASEGT. In nucleotides, the CDR3 is TGTGCCAGCAGAGACCGCGGAGGGGAAAGACTGTTTTTT. Encoded protein: CASRDRGGERLFF.

The rearrangement joins TRBV19 to TRBJ1-1; 8 bases fit TRBD1. The germline gives CDR1 LNHDA, CDR2 SQIVND (reference sequence). V shed 7 bases, J shed 1 base, and the junction held 5 bases outside the gene matches. This CDR3 is 14 amino acids long. CDR3 residues: CASTTGTGNTEAFF. DNA of the CDR3: TGTGCCAGTACCACCGGGACAGGGAACACTGAAGCTTTCTTT. The whole variable domain, filled in from reference TRBV19 and TRBJ1-1, reads DGGITQSPKYLFRKEGQNVTLSCEQNLNHDAMYWYRQDPGQGLRLIYYSQIVNDFQKGDIAEGYSVSREKKESFPLTVTSAQKNPTAFYLCASTTGTGNTEAFFGQGTRLTVV.

The rearrangement joins TRBV3-1 to TRBJ1-6; 7 nucleotides line up with TRBD1. Germline loops: CDR1 LGHDT, CDR2 YNNKEL (reference sequence). The length of the CDR3 is 14 residues. V was pared by 3 bases and J by 11 bases, with 7 bases of the junction left unmatched. CDR3 amino acids: CASSHGQARAPLHF. The CDR3 DNA sequence: TGTGCCAGCAGCCACGGACAGGCCAGGGCACCCCTCCACTTT. The whole variable domain, filled in from reference TRBV3-1 and TRBJ1-6, reads DTAVSQTPKYLVTQMGNDKSIKCEQNLGHDTMYWYKQDSKKFLKIMFSYNNKELIINETVPNRFSPKSPDKAHLNLHINSLELGDSAVYFCASSHGQARAPLHFGNGTRLTVT.

The V gene is TRBV3-1, the J gene TRBJ1-1; D gene uncertain. With 3 bases removed from V and 10 bases from J, the gap between germline ends came to 15 bases. The CDR3 has 13 residues. Germline V gene sequence: CDR1 LGHDT, CDR2 YNNKEL (reference sequence). This CDR3 is CASSHTDGGGAFF. CDR3 coding DNA: TGTGCCAGCAGCCACACGGACGGCGGTGGAGCTTTCTTT.

This chain uses TRBV7-9 with TRBJ1-5; D is ambiguous. Germline CDR1 and CDR2: SEHNR and FQNEAQ (reference sequence). Trimming removed 4 bases at V and 4 bases at J, with 14 bases between. CDR3 length: 15 residues. In DNA, the CDR3 is TGTGCCAGCAGCTCCGACACGGGCGGGAATCAGCCCCAGCATTTT. It is translated as CASSSDTGGNQPQHF.

V is TRBV11-2 and J is TRBJ2-5, with 13 bases identical to TRBD2. The V segment lost 7 bases and the J segment 5 bases; nucleotides outside the gene matches: 13. The CDR3 has 17 residues. From germline, CDR1 is SGHAT and CDR2 FQNNGV. CDR3 nucleotides: TGTGCCAGCACCACCGCCCCCGGACTAGCGGGAGAGGAGACCCAGTACTTC. This codes for CASTTAPGLAGEETQYF. Variable domain in full (rest from reference TRBV11-2 and TRBJ2-5): EAGVAQSPRYKIIEKRQSVAFWCNPISGHATLYWYQQILGQGPKLLIQFQNNGVVDDSQLPKDRFSAERLKGVDSTLKIQPAKLEDSAVYLCASTTAPGLAGEETQYFGPGTRLLVL.

This clonotype was seen repeatedly, ten times or more. The chain recombines TRBV3-1 with TRBJ1-1, with TRBD1 matching over 7 bases. With 2 bases clipped from V and 5 bases from J, the junction kept 11 bases outside the gene matches. Germline V gene sequence: CDR1 LGHDT, CDR2 YNNKEL (reference sequence). This CDR3 is 16 amino acids long. The CDR3 nucleotides are TGTGCCAGCAGCCAACTCCCGACAGGGTGGGGGACTGAAGCTTTCTTT. It codes for CASSQLPTGWGTEAFF.

This chain joins TRBV5-5 and TRBJ2-7; D is unclear. Germline values: CDR1 SGHKS, CDR2 YYEKEE (reference sequence). The CDR3 is 14 amino acids. Between the trimmed V and J ends, which lost 5 bases and 3 bases, there was a span of 15 bases. DNA of the CDR3: TGTGCCAGCAGACGCGGTAGGGTGGTCTACGAGCAGTACTTC. This encodes CASRRGRVVYEQYF.